This TCR beta chain was identified during a study of circulating and synovial CD4+ cells in juvenile arthritis. The study's findings and limits: These repertoires were less diverse than bulk blood CD4 repertoires.

Libraries were prepared by immunoSEQ multiplex PCR; TCRdb keeps only in-frame clonotypes and omits some of them. The data show tens of thousands of clones, just under 95% seen once. For this clone: Its target is unknown.

The CDR3 spans 13 residues. Germline V lookup: CDR1 SGHKS, CDR2 YYEKEE (reference sequence). V lost 4 bases, J lost 4 bases, and 6 bases lay in between. The chain recombines TRBV5-5 with TRBJ1-6; D is unresolved. This TCR was recovered from a human donor with juvenile idiopathic arthritis. The sample taken for sequencing was CD4+ T cells from blood. CDR3: CASSGGYNSPLHF. DNA for the CDR3: TGTGCCAGCAGCGGAGGGTATAATTCACCCCTCCACTTT. Full variable domain (rest looked up from reference TRBV5-5 and TRBJ1-6): DAGVTQSPTHLIKTRGQQVTLRCSPISGHKSVSWYQQVLGQGPQFIFQYYEKEERGRGNFPDRFSARQFPNYSSELNVNALLLGDSALYLCASSGGYNSPLHFGNGTRLTVT.